The clone carrying this T cell receptor beta chain was seen only a few times. Its target is unknown. The source of the sample is a study of T-cell memory formation after mild COVID-19. The study's findings and limits: Confirmation of SARS-CoV-2 specificity was lacking for second-wave clones peaking day 37.

Trimming stripped 0 bases from V and 6 bases from J, with 10 bases between. The CDR3 length is 15 residues. Per germline, CDR1 KGHDR and CDR2 SFDVKD. Constant-segment primers were used for 5'RACE, and the resulting TCR alpha and TCR beta cDNA libraries carried sample barcodes and UMIs. One entry per CDR3 protein, called by TCRdb with MiXCR from the 5' RACE reads. The table lists hundreds of thousands of distinct CDR3 sequences, around 25% of them singletons. The receptor was derived from an adult woman who had mild COVID-19 (a few samples of this study predate the infection). Cell type and time point are not known. The sequenced sample was PBMCs or a T cell subset sorted from them (not recorded which). The J gene is TRBJ1-4, the V gene TRBV24-1; a weak D match, TRBD1 (5 bases). For the CDR3, the DNA is TGTGCCACCAGTGATTTGAGGGGTCTCCATGAAAAACTGTTTTTT. This translates into CATSDLRGLHEKLFF.